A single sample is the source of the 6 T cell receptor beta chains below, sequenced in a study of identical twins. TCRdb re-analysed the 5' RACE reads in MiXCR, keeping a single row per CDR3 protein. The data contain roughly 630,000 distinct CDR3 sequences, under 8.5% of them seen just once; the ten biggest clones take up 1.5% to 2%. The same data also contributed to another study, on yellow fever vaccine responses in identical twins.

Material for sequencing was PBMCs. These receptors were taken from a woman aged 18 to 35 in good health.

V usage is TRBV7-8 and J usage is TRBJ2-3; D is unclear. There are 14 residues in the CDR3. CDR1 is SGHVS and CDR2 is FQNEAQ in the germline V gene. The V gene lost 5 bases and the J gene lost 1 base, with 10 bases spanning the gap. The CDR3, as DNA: TGTGCCAGCAGCCTCCGTATGCGCACAGATACGCAGTATTTT. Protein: CASSLRMRTDTQYF.

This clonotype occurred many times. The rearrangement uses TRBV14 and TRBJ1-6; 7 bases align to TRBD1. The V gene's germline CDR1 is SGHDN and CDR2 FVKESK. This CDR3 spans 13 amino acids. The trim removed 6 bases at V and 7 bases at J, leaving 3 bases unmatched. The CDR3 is CASRQGFNSPLHF. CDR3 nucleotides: TGTGCCAGCAGACAGGGGTTCAATTCACCCCTCCACTTT. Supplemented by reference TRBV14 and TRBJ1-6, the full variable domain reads EAGVTQFPSHSVIEKGQTVTLRCDPISGHDNLYWYRRVMGKEIKFLLHFVKESKQDESGMPNNRFLAERTGGTYSTLKVQPAELEDSGVYFCASRQGFNSPLHFGNGTRLTVT.

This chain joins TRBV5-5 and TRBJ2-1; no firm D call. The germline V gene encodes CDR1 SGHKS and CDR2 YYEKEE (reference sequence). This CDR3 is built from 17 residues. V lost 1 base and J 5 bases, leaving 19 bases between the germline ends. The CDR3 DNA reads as TGTGCCAGCAGCTTGTACGCGGATCTCGTTAGAAACAATGAGCAGTTCTTC. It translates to CASSLYADLVRNNEQFF. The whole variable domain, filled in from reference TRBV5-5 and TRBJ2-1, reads DAGVTQSPTHLIKTRGQQVTLRCSPISGHKSVSWYQQVLGQGPQFIFQYYEKEERGRGNFPDRFSARQFPNYSSELNVNALLLGDSALYLCASSLYADLVRNNEQFFGPGTRLTVL.

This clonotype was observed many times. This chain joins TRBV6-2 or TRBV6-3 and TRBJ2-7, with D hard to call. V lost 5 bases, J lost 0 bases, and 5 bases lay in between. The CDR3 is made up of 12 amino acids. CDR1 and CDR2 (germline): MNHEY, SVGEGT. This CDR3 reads CASSESSYEQYV. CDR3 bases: TGTGCCAGCAGTGAGAGCTCCTACGAGCAGTACGTC.

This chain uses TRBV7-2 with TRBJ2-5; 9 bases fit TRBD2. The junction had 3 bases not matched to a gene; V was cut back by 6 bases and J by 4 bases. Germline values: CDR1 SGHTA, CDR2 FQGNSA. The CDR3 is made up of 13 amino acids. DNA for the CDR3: TGTGCCAGCAGGATTAGCGGGGGAGAGACCCAGTACTTC. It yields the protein CASRISGGETQYF.

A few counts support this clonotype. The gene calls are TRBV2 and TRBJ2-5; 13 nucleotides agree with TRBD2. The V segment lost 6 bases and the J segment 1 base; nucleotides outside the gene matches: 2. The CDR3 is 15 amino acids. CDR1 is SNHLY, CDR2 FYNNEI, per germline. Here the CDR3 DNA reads TGTGCCAGCAGAGGACTAGCGGGAGTCCAAGAGACCCAGTACTTC. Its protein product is CASRGLAGVQETQYF.